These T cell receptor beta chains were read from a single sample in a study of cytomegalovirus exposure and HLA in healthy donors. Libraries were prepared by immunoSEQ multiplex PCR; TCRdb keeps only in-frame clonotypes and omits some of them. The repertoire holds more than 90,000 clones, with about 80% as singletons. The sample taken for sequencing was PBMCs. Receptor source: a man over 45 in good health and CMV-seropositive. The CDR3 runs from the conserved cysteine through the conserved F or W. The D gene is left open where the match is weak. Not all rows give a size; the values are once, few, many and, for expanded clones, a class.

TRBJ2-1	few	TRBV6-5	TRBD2	TGTGCCATCGGGACTAGCGGCCCAATGGGGCAGTTCTTC	CAIGTSGPMGQFF
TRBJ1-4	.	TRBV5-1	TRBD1	TGCGCCAGCAGCTTGGCCGGATTTACACAGGGGGCATATGAAAAACTGTTTTTT	CASSLAGFTQGAYEKLFF
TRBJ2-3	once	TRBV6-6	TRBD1	TGTGCCAGCAATCCAGGGGGAAATACGCAGTATTTT	CASNPGGNTQYF
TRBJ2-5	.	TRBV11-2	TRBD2	TGTGCCAGCAGCTTAGCGGGGGGGCAAGAGACCCAGTACTTC	CASSLAGGQETQYF
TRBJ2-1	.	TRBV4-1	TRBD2	TGCGCCAGCAGCGCACGGAACCTGACGGGACTAGCGGGAGGGCCTCGGAATGAGCAGTTCTTC	CASSARNLTGLAGGPRNEQFF
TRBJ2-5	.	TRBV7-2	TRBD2	TGTGCCAGCAGCTTAGCGGGAGGGTTGTATTGGGAGACCCAGTACTTC	CASSLAGGLYWETQYF
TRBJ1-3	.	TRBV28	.	TGTGCCAGCAGTTCGGGACAACGTGGAAACACCATATATTTT	CASSSGQRGNTIYF
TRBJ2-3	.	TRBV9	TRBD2	TGTGCCAGCAGCCTCTGGGAGGGTGCAACGGGAGATACGCAGTATTTT	CASSLWEGATGDTQYF
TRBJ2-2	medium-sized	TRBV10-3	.	TGTGCCATCAGTGAGTCGACGGGTAGTGTCGGGGAGCTGTTTTTT	CAISESTGSVGELFF
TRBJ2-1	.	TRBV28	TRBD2	TGTGCCAGCAGCCTCAGCGGGAGGGCCAGGGATGAGCAGTTCTTC	CASSLSGRARDEQFF
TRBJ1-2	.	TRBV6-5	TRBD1	TGTGCCAGCACCCAGGGGGCAGGTTCGGGCTACACCTTC	CASTQGAGSGYTF
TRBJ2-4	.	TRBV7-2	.	TGTGCCAGCAGCATTAGTAAAAACATTCAGTACTTC	CASSISKNIQYF
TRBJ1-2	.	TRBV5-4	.	TGTGCCAGCAGCAACAGGGAGAAGACGCTTGGCTACACCTTC	CASSNREKTLGYTF
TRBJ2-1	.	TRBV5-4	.	TGTGCCAGCAGCTTGGGGGTGGACAATCAGCAGTTCTTC	CASSLGVDNQQFF
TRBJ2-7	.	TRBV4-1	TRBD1	TGCGCCAGCAGCCAAGGACAGGGGATGGGAATCGAGCAGTACTTC	CASSQGQGMGIEQYF
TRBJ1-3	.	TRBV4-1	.	TGCGCCAGCAGCTCCGTGTCCCACAACTCTGGAAACACCATATATTTT	CASSSVSHNSGNTIYF
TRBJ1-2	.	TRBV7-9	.	TGTGCCAGCAGCTCGGAGAAGTACATACGCTACACCTTC	CASSSEKYIRYTF
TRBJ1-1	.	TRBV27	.	TGTGCCAGCTGTCGGGGGGGCGACTTGAACACTGAAGCTTTCTTT	CASCRGGDLNTEAFF
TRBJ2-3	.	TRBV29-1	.	TGCAGCGCCGGGGGACTTAGCCCAGATACGCAGTATTTT	CSAGGLSPDTQYF
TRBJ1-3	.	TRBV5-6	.	TGTGCCAGCAGCCCTACCAAAGCGGGAAACACCATATATTTT	CASSPTKAGNTIYF
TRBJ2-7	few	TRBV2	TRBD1	TGTGCCAGCAAACAGGGGGCCGGAGCTCTTACCGAGCAGTACTTC	CASKQGAGALTEQYF
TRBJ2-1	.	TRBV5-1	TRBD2	TGCGCCAGCACACCAAAGGGCGGGAGGTCAAGCTCCTACAATGAGCAGTTCTTC	CASTPKGGRSSSYNEQFF
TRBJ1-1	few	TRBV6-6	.	TGTGCCAGCAGTTACTCGGGGCAGGGAAACACTGAAGCTTTCTTT	CASSYSGQGNTEAFF
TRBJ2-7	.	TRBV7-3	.	TGTGCCAGCAGCTCAGGCACCGAGTACGAGCAGTACTTC	CASSSGTEYEQYF
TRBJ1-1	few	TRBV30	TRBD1	TGTGCCGGGGGGACAGCCATGAACACTGAAGCTTTCTTT	CAGGTAMNTEAFF
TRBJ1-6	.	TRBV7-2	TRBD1	TGTGCCAGCAGCTTAGAATCCGGGACAGGGGTTTCACCCCTCCACTTT	CASSLESGTGVSPLHF
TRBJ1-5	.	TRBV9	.	TGTGCCAGCGCTGGAGGGGATCGTAATCAGCCCCAGCATTTT	CASAGGDRNQPQHF
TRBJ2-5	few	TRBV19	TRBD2	TGTGCCAGTAGTCCGACGGGACTAGCCTCACGTGAGACCCAGTACTTC	CASSPTGLASRETQYF
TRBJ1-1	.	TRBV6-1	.	TGTGCCAGCACCCTGTCTGACACTGAAGCTTTCTTT	CASTLSDTEAFF
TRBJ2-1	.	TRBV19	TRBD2	TGTGCCACGGCACGGGGGGTCACCTACAATGAGCAGTTCTTC	CATARGVTYNEQFF